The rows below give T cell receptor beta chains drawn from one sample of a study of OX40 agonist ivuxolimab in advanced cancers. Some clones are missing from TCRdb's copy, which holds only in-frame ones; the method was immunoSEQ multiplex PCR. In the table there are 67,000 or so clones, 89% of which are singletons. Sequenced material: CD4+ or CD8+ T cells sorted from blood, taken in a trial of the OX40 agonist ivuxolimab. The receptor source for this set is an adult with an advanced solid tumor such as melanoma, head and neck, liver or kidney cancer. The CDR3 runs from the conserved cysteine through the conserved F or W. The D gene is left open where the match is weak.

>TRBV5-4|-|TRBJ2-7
TGTGCCAGCAGCTTCAGCTACGAGCAGTACTTC
CASSFSYEQYF
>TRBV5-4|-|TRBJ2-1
TGTGCCAGCAGCCTCGACCCGACAGTAGTCCACAATGAGCAGTTCTTC
CASSLDPTVVHNEQFF
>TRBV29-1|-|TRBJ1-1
TGCAGCGTTGGACAAGGATTCACTGAAGCTTTCTTT
CSVGQGFTEAFF
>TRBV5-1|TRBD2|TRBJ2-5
TGCGCCAGCAGCTTGGGACTAGCGGGACAAGAGACCCAGTACTTC
CASSLGLAGQETQYF
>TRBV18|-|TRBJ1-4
TGTGCCAGCTCAGGGGGTTACACTGAAAAACTGTTTTTT
CASSGGYTEKLFF
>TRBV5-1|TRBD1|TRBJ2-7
TGCGCCAGCAGCTTCGGAACCGGGACAGGGGCCTACGAGCAGTACTTC
CASSFGTGTGAYEQYF
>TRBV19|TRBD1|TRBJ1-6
TGTGCCAGTAGTATGAGGACAGGAGATTCACCCCTCCACTTT
CASSMRTGDSPLHF
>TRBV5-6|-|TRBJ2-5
TGTGCCAGCAGCTTGGGGTTCGAGACCCAGTACTTC
CASSLGFETQYF
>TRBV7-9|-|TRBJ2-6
TGTGCCAGCAGCTACAGATCCTCTGGGGCCAACGTCCTGACTTTC
CASSYRSSGANVLTF
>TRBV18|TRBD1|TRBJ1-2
TGTGCCAGCTCACCAGACAGGGATGGCTACACCTTC
CASSPDRDGYTF
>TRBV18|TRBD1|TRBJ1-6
TGTGCCAGCTCAGAGACAGGGCCCAGCTCCTATAATTCACCCCTCCACTTT
CASSETGPSSYNSPLHF
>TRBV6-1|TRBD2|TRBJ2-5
TGTGCCAGCAGTCTGGGACTAGCGTCAGAGACCCAGTACTTC
CASSLGLASETQYF
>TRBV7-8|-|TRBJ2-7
TGTGCCAGCAGCTTAGCCCGCCTAGCCCAGACCTACGAGCAGTACTTC
CASSLARLAQTYEQYF
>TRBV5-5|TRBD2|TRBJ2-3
TGTGCCAGCAGACAGACTAGCGGGACCGCTAATACGCAGTATTTT
CASRQTSGTANTQYF
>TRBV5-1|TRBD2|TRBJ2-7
TGCGCCAGCAGCTTGGGGTCTAGCGGGGTCAACGAGCAGTACTTC
CASSLGSSGVNEQYF
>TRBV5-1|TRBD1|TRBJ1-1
TGCGCCAGCAGCAGGGGACAGGGGGCGATTGGCACTGAAGCTTTCTTT
CASSRGQGAIGTEAFF
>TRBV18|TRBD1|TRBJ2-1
TGTGCCAGCTCCCCCTTACCGGGACAGGGGATAAATGAGCAGTTCTTC
CASSPLPGQGINEQFF
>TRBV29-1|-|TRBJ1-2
TGCAGCGTTGAAGGGACTAACTATGGCTACACCTTC
CSVEGTNYGYTF
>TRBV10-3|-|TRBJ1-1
TGTGCCATCAGTGAGTCGGACCCGCTAAGGTGGATGAACACTGAAGCTTTCTTT
CAISESDPLRWMNTEAFF
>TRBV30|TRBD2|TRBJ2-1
TGTGCCTGGAGCCTAACCCGGACTAGCGGGGGGGGTGATGAGCAGTTCTTC
CAWSLTRTSGGGDEQFF